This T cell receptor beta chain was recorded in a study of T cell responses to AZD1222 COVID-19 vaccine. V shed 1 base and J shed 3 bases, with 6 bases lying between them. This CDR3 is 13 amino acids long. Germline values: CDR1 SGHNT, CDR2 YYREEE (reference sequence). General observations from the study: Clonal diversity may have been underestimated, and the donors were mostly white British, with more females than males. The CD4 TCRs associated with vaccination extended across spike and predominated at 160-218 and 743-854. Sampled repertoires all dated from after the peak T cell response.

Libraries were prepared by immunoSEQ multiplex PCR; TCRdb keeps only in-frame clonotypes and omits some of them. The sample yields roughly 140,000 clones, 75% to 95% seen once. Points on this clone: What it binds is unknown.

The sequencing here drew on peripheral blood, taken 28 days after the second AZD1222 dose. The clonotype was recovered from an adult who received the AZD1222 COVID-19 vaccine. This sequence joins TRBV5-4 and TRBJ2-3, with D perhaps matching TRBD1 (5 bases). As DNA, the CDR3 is TGTGCCAGCAGCTTGCCAGGGACAGATACGCAGTATTTT. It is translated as CASSLPGTDTQYF.